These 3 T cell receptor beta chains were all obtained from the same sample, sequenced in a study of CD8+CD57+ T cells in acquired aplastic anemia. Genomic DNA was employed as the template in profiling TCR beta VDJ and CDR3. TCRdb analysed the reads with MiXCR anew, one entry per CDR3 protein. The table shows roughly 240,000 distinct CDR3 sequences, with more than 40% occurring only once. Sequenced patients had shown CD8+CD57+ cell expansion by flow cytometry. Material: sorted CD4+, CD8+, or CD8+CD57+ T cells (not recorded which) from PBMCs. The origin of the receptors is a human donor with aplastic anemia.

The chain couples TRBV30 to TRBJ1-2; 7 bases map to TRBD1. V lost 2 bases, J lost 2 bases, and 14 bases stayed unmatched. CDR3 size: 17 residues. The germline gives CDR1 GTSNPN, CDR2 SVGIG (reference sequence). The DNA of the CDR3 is TGTGCCTGGAGTACGTTCCGGGACAGCCTTTCAAACTATGGCTACACCTTC. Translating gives CAWSTFRDSLSNYGYTF.

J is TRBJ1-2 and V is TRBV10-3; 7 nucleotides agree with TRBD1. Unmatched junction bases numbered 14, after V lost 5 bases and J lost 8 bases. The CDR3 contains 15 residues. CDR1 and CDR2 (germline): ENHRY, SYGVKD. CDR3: CAISQGTEPSRGYTF. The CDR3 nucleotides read TGTGCCATCAGTCAAGGGACAGAACCCTCTCGGGGCTACACCTTC.

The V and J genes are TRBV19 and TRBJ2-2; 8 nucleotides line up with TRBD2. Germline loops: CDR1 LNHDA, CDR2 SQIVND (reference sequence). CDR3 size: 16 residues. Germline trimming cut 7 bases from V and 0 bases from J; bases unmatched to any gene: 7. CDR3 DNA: TGTGCCAGTACTAAGCGGGGGAACGCGAACACCGGGGAGCTGTTTTTT. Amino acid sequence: CASTKRGNANTGELFF.